The rows below give T cell receptor beta chains drawn from one sample of a study of blood T cell repertoires in COVID-19. Repertoires were generated with immunoSEQ multiplex PCR, while TCRdb's copy carries only in-frame clones and drops some. The sample carries about 200,000 clones, about 84% recorded once. The specimen sequenced was PBMCs or T cells enriched from blood (not recorded which). The receptors come from a woman in her 40s with acute COVID-19. Both conserved end residues are part of each CDR3. The order of the fields is J gene, clone size, D gene, V gene, CDR3 DNA, CDR3 protein. A D gene is named only where the DNA matches it firmly. Not every row has a clone size; where given, it reads once, few, many or a size class.

J gene: TRBJ2-1; clone size: -; D gene: TRBD2; V gene: TRBV19; CDR3 DNA: TGTGCCAGTAGGAGACTAGCGGGAGACTACAATGAGCAGTTCTTC; CDR3 protein: CASRRLAGDYNEQFF
J gene: TRBJ2-1; clone size: once; D gene: TRBD2; V gene: TRBV5-1; CDR3 DNA: TGCGCCAGCAGTGGAAGCGGGGGACGGAATGAGCAGTTCTTC; CDR3 protein: CASSGSGGRNEQFF
J gene: TRBJ2-1; clone size: -; D gene: -; V gene: TRBV7-6; CDR3 DNA: TGTGCCAGCAGCTTAGAACTAGATGAGCAGTTCTTC; CDR3 protein: CASSLELDEQFF
J gene: TRBJ1-2; clone size: -; D gene: -; V gene: TRBV7-2; CDR3 DNA: TGTGCCAGCAGCCGGGGGGTAGAAAGTGGCTACACCTTC; CDR3 protein: CASSRGVESGYTF
J gene: TRBJ1-1; clone size: -; D gene: TRBD1; V gene: TRBV2; CDR3 DNA: TGTGCCAGCAGTGCGGTGACAGGGGTGTCTGAAGCTTTCTTT; CDR3 protein: CASSAVTGVSEAFF
J gene: TRBJ2-3; clone size: -; D gene: TRBD2; V gene: TRBV7-9; CDR3 DNA: TGTGCCAGCAGCTTAGCGACTAGCGGGGGTGGGGATACGCAGTATTTT; CDR3 protein: CASSLATSGGGDTQYF
J gene: TRBJ1-4; clone size: once; D gene: TRBD1; V gene: TRBV7-8; CDR3 DNA: TGTGCCAGCAGCTTAGCCCCACCACCCCGGGCAGGGGGAAGGGAAAAACTGTTTTTT; CDR3 protein: CASSLAPPPRAGGREKLFF
J gene: TRBJ2-3; clone size: once; D gene: -; V gene: TRBV5-4; CDR3 DNA: TGTGCCAGCAGCTCCCGGTACCGGGCAGATACGCAGTATTTT; CDR3 protein: CASSSRYRADTQYF
J gene: TRBJ1-2; clone size: -; D gene: -; V gene: TRBV7-9; CDR3 DNA: TGTGCCAGCAGCTTATATTTGTCAGGGACTAACTATGGCTACACCTTC; CDR3 protein: CASSLYLSGTNYGYTF
J gene: TRBJ1-2; clone size: -; D gene: -; V gene: TRBV11-2; CDR3 DNA: TGTGCCAGCAGCCCCCCTCCGTCAAGCAGGGATCCTGGCTACACCTTC; CDR3 protein: CASSPPPSSRDPGYTF
J gene: TRBJ1-2; clone size: few; D gene: TRBD1; V gene: TRBV6-5; CDR3 DNA: TGTGCCAGCAGGGGGGACAGGGTTAGCTATGGCTACACCTTC; CDR3 protein: CASRGDRVSYGYTF
J gene: TRBJ2-7; clone size: -; D gene: -; V gene: TRBV28; CDR3 DNA: TGTGCCAGCAGTTCCGAGACAACAGCCTACGAGCAGTACTTC; CDR3 protein: CASSSETTAYEQYF
J gene: TRBJ2-7; clone size: -; D gene: TRBD2; V gene: TRBV5-4; CDR3 DNA: TGTGCCACCTCACGGGGGGGCTCGGGGGAGCAGTACTTC; CDR3 protein: CATSRGGSGEQYF
J gene: TRBJ1-2; clone size: -; D gene: -; V gene: TRBV19; CDR3 DNA: TGTGCCAGTAGTATAGAACGGATGTTCGGGATCTATGGCTACACCTTC; CDR3 protein: CASSIERMFGIYGYTF
J gene: TRBJ1-2; clone size: few; D gene: -; V gene: TRBV7-8; CDR3 DNA: TGTGCCAGCAGCTTAAACTCGGACAGACCCAGGGGCTACACCTTC; CDR3 protein: CASSLNSDRPRGYTF
J gene: TRBJ1-6; clone size: -; D gene: -; V gene: TRBV5-4; CDR3 DNA: TGTGCCAGCAGCTTGGGAAGGGGAAATAATTCACCCCTCCACTTT; CDR3 protein: CASSLGRGNNSPLHF
J gene: TRBJ1-5; clone size: -; D gene: TRBD1; V gene: TRBV11-2; CDR3 DNA: TGTGCCAGCAGCCTGGACAGGGATCAGCCCCAGCATTTT; CDR3 protein: CASSLDRDQPQHF
J gene: TRBJ2-7; clone size: -; D gene: -; V gene: TRBV20-1; CDR3 DNA: TGCAGTGCTCTAAACTACGACGAGCAGTACTTC; CDR3 protein: CSALNYDEQYF
J gene: TRBJ2-5; clone size: -; D gene: TRBD1; V gene: TRBV5-1; CDR3 DNA: TGCGCCAGCAGCTTGGCGACAGGGGTTGGGGAGACCCAGTACTTC; CDR3 protein: CASSLATGVGETQYF
J gene: TRBJ1-2; clone size: once; D gene: TRBD1; V gene: TRBV14; CDR3 DNA: TGTGCCAGCAGCCAGACAGGGGTTCGTGGTGGCTACACCTTC; CDR3 protein: CASSQTGVRGGYTF
J gene: TRBJ2-7; clone size: -; D gene: TRBD2; V gene: TRBV6-5; CDR3 DNA: TGTGCCAGCAGTTCTAGCGGGAGGCTATCCTTTGAGCAGTACTTC; CDR3 protein: CASSSSGRLSFEQYF
J gene: TRBJ2-1; clone size: -; D gene: TRBD2; V gene: TRBV5-4; CDR3 DNA: TGTGCCAGCAGCTTGGCTCTAGCGGATAATGAGCAGTTCTTC; CDR3 protein: CASSLALADNEQFF
J gene: TRBJ2-7; clone size: -; D gene: -; V gene: TRBV28; CDR3 DNA: TGTGCCAGCAGTATTGGGGACCCCCAGGGGTACTACGAGCAGTACTTC; CDR3 protein: CASSIGDPQGYYEQYF
J gene: TRBJ2-2; clone size: -; D gene: -; V gene: TRBV6-5; CDR3 DNA: TGTGCCAGCAGTTACGAGGTGAACACCGGGGAGCTGTTTTTT; CDR3 protein: CASSYEVNTGELFF
J gene: TRBJ2-7; clone size: -; D gene: -; V gene: TRBV7-2; CDR3 DNA: TGTGCCAGCAGCTTATCTGCGACAGGTCCCCACGAGCAGTACTTC; CDR3 protein: CASSLSATGPHEQYF
J gene: TRBJ2-3; clone size: -; D gene: TRBD2; V gene: TRBV5-1; CDR3 DNA: TGCGCCAGCAGCTTGGATGGGACTAGCGGGAACCCAGATACGCAGTATTTT; CDR3 protein: CASSLDGTSGNPDTQYF
J gene: TRBJ2-1; clone size: -; D gene: TRBD1; V gene: TRBV10-3; CDR3 DNA: TGTGCCATCAGTGAGTCTGGCGGGGTTAGTGGACAGGGTCGGTTCTTC; CDR3 protein: CAISESGGVSGQGRFF
J gene: TRBJ1-1; clone size: -; D gene: -; V gene: TRBV30; CDR3 DNA: TGTGCCTGGAGTAGGGGCAGGGACACTGAAGCTTTCTTT; CDR3 protein: CAWSRGRDTEAFF
J gene: TRBJ2-3; clone size: -; D gene: -; V gene: TRBV7-2; CDR3 DNA: TGTGCCAGCAGCTTAGCGGGGGCTAGCACAGATACGCAGTATTTT; CDR3 protein: CASSLAGASTDTQYF
J gene: TRBJ2-7; clone size: -; D gene: -; V gene: TRBV7-3; CDR3 DNA: TGTGCCAGCAGCTTAAACGGAGGGAGCTCCTACGAGCAGTACTTC; CDR3 protein: CASSLNGGSSYEQYF
J gene: TRBJ2-7; clone size: -; D gene: -; V gene: TRBV9; CDR3 DNA: TGTGCCAGCAGCGGAGGGGGTCGGTACGAGCAGTACTTC; CDR3 protein: CASSGGGRYEQYF
J gene: TRBJ1-3; clone size: -; D gene: -; V gene: TRBV9; CDR3 DNA: TGTGCCAGCAGCGTAGGGTTCAGGGCTGGAAACACCATATATTTT; CDR3 protein: CASSVGFRAGNTIYF
J gene: TRBJ1-2; clone size: -; D gene: -; V gene: TRBV27; CDR3 DNA: TGTGCCAGCAGCTTGGGCCTCGGGGGAGCTAACTATGGCTACACCTTC; CDR3 protein: CASSLGLGGANYGYTF
J gene: TRBJ2-5; clone size: -; D gene: TRBD2; V gene: TRBV13; CDR3 DNA: TGTGCCAGCAGCTTAGTAGGTAGCGGGGGGCCCTACCAAGAGACCCAGTACTTC; CDR3 protein: CASSLVGSGGPYQETQYF
J gene: TRBJ1-4; clone size: once; D gene: -; V gene: TRBV28; CDR3 DNA: TGTGCCAGCAGTGAGAACAGGGTTAATGAAAAACTGTTTTTT; CDR3 protein: CASSENRVNEKLFF
J gene: TRBJ1-3; clone size: -; D gene: -; V gene: TRBV28; CDR3 DNA: TGTGCCAGCAGTTCCCCCTCGGGGAGGGATGGTCCTGGAAACACCATATATTTT; CDR3 protein: CASSSPSGRDGPGNTIYF
J gene: TRBJ1-6; clone size: -; D gene: -; V gene: TRBV6-1; CDR3 DNA: TGTGCCAGCAGTGAAGACAGCCACTATAATTCACCCCTCCACTTT; CDR3 protein: CASSEDSHYNSPLHF
J gene: TRBJ1-1; clone size: -; D gene: TRBD1; V gene: TRBV5-4; CDR3 DNA: TGTGCCAGCAGCTTGTGGGGACAGGGGACCGCGGCTTTCTTT; CDR3 protein: CASSLWGQGTAAFF
J gene: TRBJ1-1; clone size: once; D gene: -; V gene: TRBV7-2; CDR3 DNA: TGTGCCAGCCGACTCCAGCAGAACACTGAAGCTTTCTTT; CDR3 protein: CASRLQQNTEAFF
J gene: TRBJ2-3; clone size: -; D gene: -; V gene: TRBV19; CDR3 DNA: TGTGCCAGTAGGGCTGGAGGCGCGGGAGATACGCAGTATTTT; CDR3 protein: CASRAGGAGDTQYF
J gene: TRBJ1-1; clone size: -; D gene: -; V gene: TRBV6-1; CDR3 DNA: TGTGCCAGCAGTGAATATCCGAGTGGGAACACTGAAGCTTTCTTT; CDR3 protein: CASSEYPSGNTEAFF
J gene: TRBJ1-4; clone size: -; D gene: -; V gene: TRBV4-3; CDR3 DNA: TGCGCCAGCAGCCAAGACAACAGGGATGAAGAAAAACTGTTTTTT; CDR3 protein: CASSQDNRDEEKLFF
J gene: TRBJ1-2; clone size: -; D gene: TRBD1; V gene: TRBV6-5; CDR3 DNA: TGTGCCAGCAGGAACCGCGACAGGGACTATGGCTACACCTTC; CDR3 protein: CASRNRDRDYGYTF
J gene: TRBJ2-5; clone size: -; D gene: -; V gene: TRBV7-2; CDR3 DNA: TGTGCCAGCAGCTTAGATTATCCGGCCCAGTACTTC; CDR3 protein: CASSLDYPAQYF
J gene: TRBJ1-4; clone size: -; D gene: TRBD1; V gene: TRBV3-1/TRBV3-2; CDR3 DNA: TGTGCCAGCAGCCCCCTGGGACAGGGAGGAGAAAAACTGTTTTTT; CDR3 protein: CASSPLGQGGEKLFF
J gene: TRBJ2-5; clone size: few; D gene: TRBD2; V gene: TRBV6-5; CDR3 DNA: TGTGCCAGCAGTTACAAACTAGCGGGAACGGAGACCCAGTACTTC; CDR3 protein: CASSYKLAGTETQYF
J gene: TRBJ2-3; clone size: -; D gene: TRBD1; V gene: TRBV19; CDR3 DNA: TGTGCCAGTAGTCCGCGGACAGGGAATACAGATACGCAGTATTTT; CDR3 protein: CASSPRTGNTDTQYF